The source of this TCR beta chain is a study of T cells after yellow fever vaccination. Overall study: Fractions containing few cells were prepared with SMART-Seq v4 Ultra Low Input.

A remark on this clonotype: Its cognate antigen is unknown.

General study points: Reappearance after the booster was observed for most primary-vaccination clones (roughly 97% CD4, over 70% CD8). Weaker overall, the secondary response nonetheless peaked faster (day 5 versus 15).

The 5'RACE template-switching step produced TCR cDNA and added a universal primer site and UMIs. TCRdb used MiXCR to reprocess the 5' RACE reads, holding one entry per CDR3 protein. The sample consists of under 300,000 distinct CDR3 sequences, roughly 7.2% of them appearing once. Looked up from germline, CDR1 is SGHRS and CDR2 is YFSETQ. The CDR3 contains 14 residues. V lost 5 bases, J lost 6 bases, and 15 bases lay in between. The chain has TRBV5-1 and TRBJ2-1; D is perhaps TRBD1 (6 bases). This receptor was identified in a man younger than 40 who received the YFV17D yellow fever vaccine. Here the sequenced sample was CD4+ T cells sorted from PBMCs, taken 15 days after the yellow fever booster vaccination. The CDR3 DNA sequence: TGCGCCAGCAGGGTGGGGGCCTCTCTCAATGAGCAGTTCTTC. Translating gives CASRVGASLNEQFF.